One and the same sample provided the 24 T cell receptor beta chains below, sequenced in a study of blood T cell repertoires in COVID-19. Method: immunoSEQ multiplex PCR; TCRdb's copy keeps in-frame clones and lacks some. The repertoire holds 70,000 or so clones, with about 89% as singletons. Sequenced input: peripheral blood. Receptor source: a woman aged 55-69 years with acute or convalescent COVID-19.

The chain couples TRBV3-1 (or the pseudogene TRBV3-2) to TRBJ1-6; D call uncertain. CDR3 length: 17 residues. V lost 3 bases and J 2 bases, leaving 14 bases between the germline ends. The germline gives CDR1 LGHDT, CDR2 YNNKEL (reference sequence). In DNA form, the CDR3 reads TGTGCCAGCAGCCAGTTACGGGGAGGCGCCTATAATTCACCCCTCCACTTT. Translated, it gives CASSQLRGGAYNSPLHF.

This chain links TRBV4-1 with TRBJ1-1; the D gene is possibly TRBD1 (6 bases). The CDR3 sequence is 16 residues long. Germline CDR1 MGHRA, CDR2 YSYEKL. The V end was cut by 0 bases, the J end by 2 bases, with 13 bases between. The CDR3: CASSQDRQGRNTEAFF. CDR3 bases: TGCGCCAGCAGCCAAGATAGGCAGGGGAGAAACACTGAAGCTTTCTTT.

This chain links TRBV19 with TRBJ2-1; 7 nucleotides align to TRBD1. J lost 2 bases, V lost 7 bases, and 8 bases had no gene match. Germline CDR1 LNHDA, CDR2 SQIVND (reference sequence). This CDR3 region has 15 residues. In DNA form, the CDR3 reads TGTGCCAGTAACCCCGGGACAGAGGCCTACAATGAGCAGTTCTTC. Encoded protein: CASNPGTEAYNEQFF.

This clone was detected only a few times. The chain has TRBV3-1 (or the pseudogene TRBV3-2) and TRBJ2-7; TRBD2 matches at 8 bases. With V trimmed by 1 base and J by 3 bases, 5 bases remained unmatched. Per germline, CDR1 LGHDT and CDR2 YNNKEL (reference sequence). The length of the CDR3 is 15 residues. DNA for the CDR3: TGTGCCAGCAGCCAAGGTGCGGGGGGCCACTACGAGCAGTACTTC. As protein: CASSQGAGGHYEQYF.

This rearrangement joins TRBV5-1 to TRBJ2-2, with TRBD2 as a possible D gene (6 bases). Deletions cut 1 base from V and 2 bases from J, with 9 bases between. The CDR3 is made up of 15 amino acids. Germline values: CDR1 SGHRS, CDR2 YFSETQ. The CDR3 DNA follows: TGCGCCAGCAGCTTGCGCGGGGACAACACCGGGGAGCTGTTTTTT. Translated, it gives CASSLRGDNTGELFF.

The rearrangement uses TRBV6-5 and TRBJ1-5; D not certain. This CDR3 contains 16 residues. Germline assignment: CDR1 MNHEY and CDR2 SVGAGI. Trimming took off 0 bases at V and 0 bases at J, with 9 bases between the two ends. This CDR3 reads CASSYSRSYSNQPQHF. The CDR3 region has the DNA TGTGCCAGCAGTTACTCGCGGTCATATAGCAATCAGCCCCAGCATTTT.

V is TRBV6-5 and J is TRBJ1-6; the match to TRBD1 covers 7 bases. The V gene end was trimmed by 7 bases and the J gene end by 7 bases; junction bases not matched to a gene: 7. CDR3 length: 14 amino acids. Germline-derived CDR1 and CDR2 are MNHEY and SVGAGI. The CDR3 reads CASIQGPINSPLHF. The CDR3 DNA reads as TGTGCCAGCATACAGGGGCCGATCAATTCACCCCTCCACTTT.

The chain joins TRBV7-6 to TRBJ2-7; the match to TRBD2 covers 10 bases. CDR3 length: 15 residues. Per the germline V gene, CDR1 is SGHVS and CDR2 is FNYEAQ. The V and J ends lost 6 bases and 0 bases, in that order; junction bases with no gene match: 5. The CDR3 is CASRRLAGDSYEQYF. CDR3 nucleotide sequence: TGTGCCAGCAGACGACTAGCGGGTGACTCCTACGAGCAGTACTTC.

The J gene is TRBJ2-5, the V gene TRBV20-1; D possibly corresponds to TRBD2 (6 bases). Trimming pared 3 bases from V and 5 bases from J, leaving 10 bases between. Germline CDR1 is DFQATT and CDR2 is SNEGSKA (reference sequence). The CDR3 is made up of 12 amino acids. This chain's CDR3 is CSASIGGETQYF. The CDR3 region has the DNA TGCAGTGCTAGTATTGGGGGGGAGACCCAGTACTTC.

The chain couples TRBV12-3 or TRBV12-4 to TRBJ2-3; TRBD2 might be the D (7 bases). V gave up 8 bases and J gave up 6 bases, with 15 bases separating them. The CDR3 is 13 amino acids. The CDR3 reads CASLRGPEDTQYF. DNA for the CDR3: TGTGCCAGCCTGCGGGGGCCCGAGGATACGCAGTATTTT.

The CDR3 bases are TGTGCCAGCAGCCGAGACTTGGACAGCTCTGGAAACACCATATATTTT. It translates to CASSRDLDSSGNTIYF. The V and J genes are TRBV3-1 (or the pseudogene TRBV3-2) and TRBJ1-3, with D perhaps matching TRBD1 (6 bases). Trimming stripped 4 bases from V and 0 bases from J, with 13 bases between. Germline assignment: CDR1 LGHDT and CDR2 YNNKEL (reference sequence). The CDR3 is 16 residues long.

The chain is built from TRBV2 and TRBJ1-1; TRBD1 agrees at 7 bases. The trim removed 4 bases at V and 13 bases at J, leaving 15 bases unmatched. Germline CDR1 is SNHLY and CDR2 is FYNNEI. The CDR3 has 14 amino acids. The CDR3 here is CASSGVRGSLGGFF. In DNA, the CDR3 is TGTGCCAGCAGTGGTGTCAGGGGGAGCCTCGGTGGTTTCTTT.

The rearrangement links TRBV6-4 to TRBJ1-1, with 8 nucleotides matching TRBD1. V lost 4 bases and J lost 5; bases outside the gene matches: 6. CDR1 is MRHNA and CDR2 is SNTAGT in the germline V gene. This CDR3 region has 14 residues. Written as DNA, the CDR3 is TGTGCCAGCAGTGCGCACAGGGGGATGACTGAAGCTTTCTTT. It is translated as CASSAHRGMTEAFF.

The chain combines TRBV6-5 with TRBJ1-6; D is unclear. Germline V CDR1 and CDR2: MNHEY, SVGAGI. This CDR3 region has 13 residues. The V and J ends lost 6 bases and 3 bases respectively, with 6 bases between them. CDR3 residues: CASRVSYNSPLHF. CDR3 DNA sequence: TGTGCCAGCAGGGTCAGCTATAATTCACCCCTCCACTTT.

In its sample, this clone was seen a few times. The chain employs TRBV5-6 and TRBJ2-5; D perhaps matches TRBD2 (6 bases). Deletions cut 1 base from V and 3 bases from J, with 13 bases between. Germline CDR1 is SGHDT and CDR2 is YYEEEE. This CDR3 spans 15 amino acids. CDR3 in amino acids: CASSLIREEEETQYF. For the CDR3, the DNA is TGTGCCAGCAGCTTGATTAGGGAGGAAGAAGAGACCCAGTACTTC.

The DNA of the CDR3 is TGTGCCAGCTCACCATCGGGCAGCGGTATTGGAACTAATGAAAAACTGTTTTTT. Translating gives CASSPSGSGIGTNEKLFF. The V gene is TRBV18, the J gene TRBJ1-4; no reliable D call. The V gene lost 2 bases and the J gene lost 1 base, with 17 bases spanning the gap. In germline, CDR1 is KGHSH, CDR2 LQKENI. CDR3 length: 18 amino acids.

The genes are TRBV19 and TRBJ2-1, with D maybe TRBD2 (5 bases). Germline V lookup: CDR1 LNHDA, CDR2 SQIVND (reference sequence). V lost 5 bases, J lost 5 bases, and 16 bases lay in between. The CDR3 extends over 15 amino acids. The CDR3 DNA follows: TGTGCCAGTAGTGTATCCGGGAACATCCACAATGAGCAGTTCTTC. It specifies CASSVSGNIHNEQFF. Variable domain in full (rest from reference TRBV19 and TRBJ2-1): DGGITQSPKYLFRKEGQNVTLSCEQNLNHDAMYWYRQDPGQGLRLIYYSQIVNDFQKGDIAEGYSVSREKKESFPLTVTSAQKNPTAFYLCASSVSGNIHNEQFFGPGTRLTVL.

The rearrangement links TRBV5-5 to TRBJ2-6; D may be TRBD2 (6 bases). Trimming removed 4 bases from V and 3 bases from J, with 17 bases in between. The CDR3 has 17 residues. Germline CDR1 and CDR2: SGHKS and YYEKEE (reference sequence). This CDR3 reads CASSIAGNRGGANVLTF. For the CDR3, the DNA is TGTGCCAGCAGCATTGCGGGGAACCGGGGTGGGGCCAACGTCCTGACTTTC.

V gene TRBV7-9 combines with J gene TRBJ2-1; D unclear. V was clipped by 3 bases and J by 7 bases, with 7 bases between them. The CDR3 has 12 amino acids. CDR1 and CDR2 from the germline V gene are SEHNR and FQNEAQ (reference sequence). The CDR3 region has the DNA TGTGCCAGCAGCTTTAGTCCGAATGAGCAGTTCTTC. It translates to CASSFSPNEQFF.

V gene TRBV5-1 combines with J gene TRBJ2-5; 8 bases line up with TRBD1. This CDR3 comprises 14 residues. The V gene's germline CDR1 is SGHRS and CDR2 YFSETQ. The J segment lost 4 bases and the V segment lost 1 base, leaving 3 bases of the junction unmatched. The CDR3 loop reads CASSLKTGGETQYF. The CDR3 DNA is TGCGCCAGCAGCTTGAAAACAGGGGGAGAGACCCAGTACTTC. Supplemented by reference TRBV5-1 and TRBJ2-5, the full variable domain reads KAGVTQTPRYLIKTRGQQVTLSCSPISGHRSVSWYQQTPGQGLQFLFEYFSETQRNKGNFPGRFSGRQFSNSRSEMNVSTLELGDSALYLCASSLKTGGETQYFGPGTRLLVL.

The chain links TRBV29-1 to TRBJ2-3, with D unclear. CDR1 is SQVTM, CDR2 ANQGSEA, per germline. The CDR3 has 13 amino acids. V was pared by 0 bases and J by 1 base, with 5 bases between. CDR3 protein: CSVEDPGTDTQYF. DNA of the CDR3: TGCAGCGTTGAAGATCCCGGCACAGATACGCAGTATTTT.

The V gene is TRBV2, the J gene TRBJ1-4; the D is unclear. The CDR3 extends over 11 amino acids. Trimming took off 6 bases at V and 8 bases at J, with 7 bases between the two ends. Germline loops: CDR1 SNHLY, CDR2 FYNNEI. CDR3 sequence (DNA): TGTGCCAGCAGGTCGGGGGAAAAACTGTTTTTT. Translated, it gives CASRSGEKLFF.

This sequence joins TRBV11-3 and TRBJ2-3, with unresolved D. V shed 5 bases and J shed 4 bases, with 7 bases lying between them. Germline loops: CDR1 SGHNT, CDR2 YENEEA. This CDR3 comprises 12 residues. The CDR3 coding sequence is TGTGCCAGCAGCCGGTCCCCAGATACGCAGTATTTT. Translating gives CASSRSPDTQYF.

J is TRBJ2-7 and V is TRBV24-1; 7 bases line up with TRBD1. Germline V gene sequence: CDR1 KGHDR, CDR2 SFDVKD. The CDR3 contains 13 residues. The V and J ends lost 4 bases and 3 bases, in that order; junction bases with no gene match: 2. CDR3 DNA sequence: TGTGCCACCAGTGACTGGGACAGCTACGAGCAGTACTTC. Amino acids: CATSDWDSYEQYF.